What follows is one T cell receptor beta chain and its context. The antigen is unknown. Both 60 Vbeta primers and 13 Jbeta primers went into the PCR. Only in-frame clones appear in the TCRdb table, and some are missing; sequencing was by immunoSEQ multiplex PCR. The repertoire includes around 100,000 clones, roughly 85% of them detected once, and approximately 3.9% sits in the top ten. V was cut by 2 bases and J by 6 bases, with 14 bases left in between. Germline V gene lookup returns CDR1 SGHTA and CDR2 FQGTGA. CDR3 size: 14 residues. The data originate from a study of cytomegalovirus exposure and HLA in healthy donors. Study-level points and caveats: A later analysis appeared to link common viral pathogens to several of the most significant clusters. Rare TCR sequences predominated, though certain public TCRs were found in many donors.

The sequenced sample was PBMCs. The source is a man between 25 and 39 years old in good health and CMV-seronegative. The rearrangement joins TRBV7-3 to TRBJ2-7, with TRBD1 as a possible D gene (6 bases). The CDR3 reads CASSLSQGSSEQYF. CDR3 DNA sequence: TGTGCCAGCAGCTTATCACAGGGTAGTTCCGAGCAGTACTTC.